A single sample gave rise to the 25 T cell receptor beta chains below, sequenced in a study of blood T cell repertoires in COVID-19. Repertoires were generated with immunoSEQ multiplex PCR, while TCRdb's copy carries only in-frame clones and drops some. The profile covers over 30,000 clones, with more than 75% appearing a single time and around 9.1% taken by the ten largest. The specimen was peripheral blood. These receptors all stem from a man aged 80 or over with active COVID-19.

The chain carries TRBV9 and TRBJ1-2; TRBD1 agrees at 8 bases. This CDR3 comprises 14 residues. Germline V CDR1 and CDR2: SGDLS, YYNGEE. J lost 3 bases, V lost 6 bases, and 7 bases had no gene match. CDR3: CASNYGQGDYGYTF. The CDR3 DNA follows: TGTGCCAGCAACTACGGACAGGGCGACTATGGCTACACCTTC.

The chain links TRBV11-2 to TRBJ2-2, with D perhaps TRBD2 (5 bases). Germline CDR1 reads SGHAT; CDR2 reads FQNNGV. There are 13 residues in the CDR3. Between the trimmed V and J ends, which lost 4 bases and 7 bases, there was a span of 10 bases. CDR3 region: CASSSGSVGELFF. The CDR3 DNA reads TGTGCCAGCAGCTCAGGTAGCGTCGGGGAGCTGTTTTTT.

The V call is TRBV7-2, the J call TRBJ2-7, with D possibly being TRBD2 (6 bases). The CDR3 is 15 residues long. V was shortened by 5 bases and J by 5 bases, with 19 bases between the two germline ends. The germline CDR1 and CDR2 sequences are SGHTA and FQGNSA. The DNA of the CDR3 is TGTGCCAGCAGCGCTACGGCGCTAGCGACCCACGAGCAGTACTTC. Its protein product is CASSATALATHEQYF.

This clone was found once. For the CDR3, the DNA is TGCGCCAGCAGCTCGAGCTCTGGGGCCAACGTCCTGACTTTC. This gives the protein CASSSSSGANVLTF. The chain couples TRBV5-1 to TRBJ2-6; D not resolved. CDR3 length: 14 residues. From germline, CDR1 is SGHRS and CDR2 YFSETQ. Trimming stripped 3 bases from V and 0 bases from J, with 4 bases between.

The chain uses TRBV9 and TRBJ2-2; TRBD2 is a possible D gene (6 bases). The V end was cut by 5 bases, the J end by 2 bases, with 13 bases between. Germline V lookup: CDR1 SGDLS, CDR2 YYNGEE. The CDR3 totals 15 residues. CDR3 protein: CASSGAGRNTGELFF. The CDR3 DNA is TGTGCCAGCAGTGGGGCGGGGAGAAACACCGGGGAGCTGTTTTTT.

The chain is built from TRBV12-3 or TRBV12-4 and TRBJ2-1; a possible D gene is TRBD2 (6 bases). Trimming removed 6 bases at V and 15 bases at J, with 15 bases between. This CDR3 comprises 11 residues. This CDR3 reads CASRTSGEWFF. CDR3 nucleotide sequence: TGTGCCAGCAGGACGTCGGGAGAGTGGTTCTTC.

V gene TRBV19 combines with J gene TRBJ2-6; 8 bases are a match to TRBD2. The CDR3 is 15 amino acids. Germline CDR1 and CDR2: LNHDA and SQIVND (reference sequence). Written as DNA, the CDR3 is TGTGCAGTAGCGGGACTACACTCTGGGGCCAACGTCCTGACTTTC. Translating it yields CAVAGLHSGANVLTF.

The chain has TRBV19 and TRBJ1-4, with D unclear. V was cut by 5 bases and J by 8 bases, with 15 bases left in between. The CDR3 is made up of 14 amino acids. CDR1 LNHDA and CDR2 SQIVND come from the germline V gene (reference sequence). The CDR3 loop reads CASSLLGPQEKLFF. The CDR3 DNA is TGTGCCAGTAGTCTCCTTGGGCCACAAGAAAAACTGTTTTTT.

V and J are TRBV5-4 and TRBJ2-5, with TRBD2 matching 11 bases. Germline V CDR1 and CDR2: SGHNT, YYREEE (reference sequence). This CDR3 contains 14 residues. The V segment lost 2 bases and the J segment 4 bases; nucleotides outside the gene matches: 1. The CDR3 sequence is CASSFLAGGETQYF. CDR3 in DNA: TGTGCCAGCAGCTTCCTAGCGGGAGGAGAGACCCAGTACTTC.

This rearrangement joins TRBV20-1 to TRBJ2-7; 10 bases map to TRBD2. V shed 3 bases and J 2 bases; nucleotides not matched to a gene: 7. The CDR3 length is 15 residues. The V gene's germline CDR1 is DFQATT and CDR2 SNEGSKA (reference sequence). The CDR3 DNA follows: TGCAGTGCTAGTACCGGGACTAGCGTAACCTACGAGCAGTACTTC. Translation gives CSASTGTSVTYEQYF.

This chain links TRBV28 with TRBJ2-3; the match to TRBD2 covers 14 bases. Germline V lookup: CDR1 MDHEN, CDR2 SYDVKM. CDR3 length: 16 amino acids. V lost 8 bases to trimming and J lost 4 bases; unmatched junction nucleotides: 8. Here the CDR3 DNA reads TGTGCCAGCCTTACCCTGGGACTAGCGGGAGCAGATACGCAGTATTTT. The encoded protein is CASLTLGLAGADTQYF.

V is TRBV25-1 and J is TRBJ1-4, with D possibly matching TRBD1 (5 bases). Trimming cost V 6 bases and J 0 bases, with 5 bases left between them. There are 13 residues in the CDR3. Looked up from germline, CDR1 is MGHDK and CDR2 is SYGVNS. Written as DNA, the CDR3 is TGTGCCAGCAGACAGGCAACTAATGAAAAACTGTTTTTT. It yields the protein CASRQATNEKLFF. The full variable domain, in which reference TRBV25-1 and TRBJ1-4 provide the parts outside the CDR3, is EADIYQTPRYLVIGTGKKITLECSQTMGHDKMYWYQQDPGMELHLIHYSYGVNSTEKGDLSSESTVSRIRTEHFPLTLESARPSHTSQYLCASRQATNEKLFFGSGTQLSVL.

The V call is TRBV20-1, the J call TRBJ2-2; the D is unclear. V was trimmed by 3 bases and J by 5 bases, leaving 10 bases between them. The CDR3 runs to 13 residues. The V gene's germline CDR1 is DFQATT and CDR2 SNEGSKA (reference sequence). The CDR3 DNA reads as TGCAGTGCTAGTCAAGCACCGACCGGGGAGCTGTTTTTT. It specifies CSASQAPTGELFF.

The chain uses TRBV18 and TRBJ2-5; tentatively, D is TRBD1 (6 bases). CDR1 is KGHSH and CDR2 is LQKENI in the germline V gene. Trimming took off 4 bases at V and 1 base at J, with 10 bases between the two ends. This CDR3 has 14 residues. The CDR3 here is CASSLTGRQETQYF. CDR3 nucleotide sequence: TGTGCCAGCTCACTGACAGGTCGCCAAGAGACCCAGTACTTC.

The V gene is TRBV5-1, the J gene TRBJ2-7; 7 bases are a match to TRBD1. The CDR3 has 14 amino acids. Germline CDR1 reads SGHRS; CDR2 reads YFSETQ. Trimming cost V 3 bases and J 0 bases; bases outside gene matches: 3. CDR3 loop: CASSSWDSSYEQYF. CDR3 sequence (DNA): TGCGCCAGCAGCTCCTGGGACAGCTCCTACGAGCAGTACTTC.

This clone was seen a handful of times. V gene TRBV6-5 combines with J gene TRBJ2-7; 8 bases are shared with TRBD1. V trimming: 0 bases; J trimming: 7 bases; junction bases outside the gene matches: 8. The CDR3 is made up of 15 amino acids. Per the germline V gene, CDR1 is MNHEY and CDR2 is SVGAGI. CDR3 loop: CASSYSSRGRGEQYF. The CDR3 DNA follows: TGTGCCAGCAGTTACTCATCCAGGGGGCGCGGTGAGCAGTACTTC.

This clone has a single count. The chain uses TRBV3-1 (or the pseudogene TRBV3-2) and TRBJ2-7; TRBD1 might be the D (5 bases). V was shortened by 1 base and J by 2 bases, with 9 bases between the two germline ends. The CDR3 spans 14 residues. From germline, CDR1 is LGHDT and CDR2 YNNKEL (reference sequence). CDR3 in amino acids: CASSQGEGAYEQYF. The CDR3 region has the DNA TGTGCCAGCAGCCAAGGCGAAGGGGCCTACGAGCAGTACTTC.

This clone appeared once. This chain joins TRBV7-9 and TRBJ2-6, with 7 bases matching TRBD1. Germline V CDR1 and CDR2: SEHNR, FQNEAQ (reference sequence). CDR3 length: 15 amino acids. J was trimmed by 2 bases and V by 6 bases; bases with no gene match: 4. CDR3 amino acids: CASRPTGAGANVLTF. For the CDR3, the DNA is TGTGCCAGCAGACCAACAGGGGCTGGGGCCAACGTCCTGACTTTC.

This clone was picked up one time. This chain links TRBV14 with TRBJ2-5; D perhaps matches TRBD2 (5 bases). CDR1 SGHDN and CDR2 FVKESK come from the germline V gene. V was pared by 1 base and J by 5 bases, with 17 bases between. The CDR3 totals 16 residues. CDR3 in amino acids: CASSQATGNRRETQYF. The CDR3 DNA follows: TGTGCCAGCAGCCAAGCAACCGGGAATCGACGGGAGACCCAGTACTTC. Supplemented by reference TRBV14 and TRBJ2-5, the full variable domain reads EAGVTQFPSHSVIEKGQTVTLRCDPISGHDNLYWYRRVMGKEIKFLLHFVKESKQDESGMPNNRFLAERTGGTYSTLKVQPAELEDSGVYFCASSQATGNRRETQYFGPGTRLLVL.

CDR3 residues: CASSQDQGHYNEQFF. The CDR3 DNA sequence: TGCGCCAGCAGCCAAGATCAGGGACACTACAATGAGCAGTTCTTC. The V call is TRBV4-3, the J call TRBJ2-1; D is possibly TRBD1 (6 bases). Germline V gene lookup returns CDR1 LGHNA and CDR2 YSLEER. CDR3 length: 15 residues. The germline V and J ends were trimmed by 0 bases and 3 bases, with 9 bases remaining between them.

This chain connects TRBV30 to TRBJ1-1; D may be TRBD1 (5 bases). This CDR3 has 14 residues. Deletions cut 3 bases from V and 4 bases from J, with 15 bases between. Germline V CDR1 and CDR2: GTSNPN, SVGIG (reference sequence). DNA of the CDR3: TGTGCCTGGAGGAGGAGGGGTGTTGTCACTGAAGCTTTCTTT. Protein: CAWRRRGVVTEAFF.

The CDR3 DNA follows: TGCGCCAGCAGCCAGGCGCCGGGAACAGGGGGGAATTCACCCCTCCACTTT. This encodes CASSQAPGTGGNSPLHF. The chain is built from TRBV4-1 and TRBJ1-6; 8 nucleotides line up with TRBD1. J was trimmed by 7 bases and V by 3 bases; bases with no gene match: 11. From germline, CDR1 is MGHRA and CDR2 YSYEKL. The CDR3 extends over 17 amino acids.

The chain combines TRBV6-5 with TRBJ2-5; D is unclear. This CDR3 has 14 amino acids. Germline CDR1 MNHEY, CDR2 SVGAGI. V dropped 6 bases and J dropped 11 bases, with 22 bases sitting between them. The CDR3 DNA reads TGTGCCAGCAGGGCCTCACAGCCGAAGATTTTTCAGTACTTC. Its translation: CASRASQPKIFQYF.

The chain employs TRBV28 and TRBJ2-2; 14 bases match TRBD2. CDR1 is MDHEN and CDR2 is SYDVKM in the germline V gene. The CDR3 has 17 amino acids. The trim removed 6 bases at V and 5 bases at J, leaving 8 bases unmatched. The CDR3 region has the DNA TGTGCCAGCAGACCGGGACTAGCGGGAGCTGGGACCGGGGAGCTGTTTTTT. Translation gives CASRPGLAGAGTGELFF.

J is TRBJ1-3 and V is TRBV18; D perhaps matches TRBD1 (5 bases). The CDR3 covers 15 residues. The germline gives CDR1 KGHSH, CDR2 LQKENI. Trimming shortened V by 5 bases and J by 4 bases, and 15 bases separated the two germline ends. The CDR3 spells CASSGAGPRGNTIYF. The CDR3, as DNA: TGTGCCAGCTCAGGGGCCGGACCGAGGGGAAACACCATATATTTT.